A single T cell receptor (beta chain) is shown here with its context. Its antigen is unidentified. This record comes from a study of blood T cells in healthy people across ages. Combining a sample-barcoded 5' primer with a J-beta primer mix, a second PCR ran for roughly 7 to 11 cycles. Each TCR beta cDNA got a 12-nucleotide random molecular identifier. All samples gave at least 2.5 million CDR3-containing paired-end reads. Each CDR3 protein gets one entry after TCRdb re-called the 5' RACE reads with MiXCR. The table shows almost 800,000 distinct CDR3 sequences, with 58% occurring only once. Study-level results: Comparison with aged donors showed that long-lived donors had more naive CD4+ cells and higher diversity.

The study recruited healthy Caucasian donors from Russia who were aged roughly 6 to 95. Deletions cut 4 bases from V and 1 base from J, with 7 bases between. In germline, CDR1 is MGHRA, CDR2 YSYEKL. CDR3 length: 13 amino acids. This clonotype originated in a man younger than 45 in good health. Material: blood. The genes are TRBV4-1 and TRBJ2-5; D is unresolved. CDR3 DNA sequence: TGCGCCAGCAGCCCCTACAGCCAAGAGACCCAGTACTTC. It is translated as CASSPYSQETQYF.